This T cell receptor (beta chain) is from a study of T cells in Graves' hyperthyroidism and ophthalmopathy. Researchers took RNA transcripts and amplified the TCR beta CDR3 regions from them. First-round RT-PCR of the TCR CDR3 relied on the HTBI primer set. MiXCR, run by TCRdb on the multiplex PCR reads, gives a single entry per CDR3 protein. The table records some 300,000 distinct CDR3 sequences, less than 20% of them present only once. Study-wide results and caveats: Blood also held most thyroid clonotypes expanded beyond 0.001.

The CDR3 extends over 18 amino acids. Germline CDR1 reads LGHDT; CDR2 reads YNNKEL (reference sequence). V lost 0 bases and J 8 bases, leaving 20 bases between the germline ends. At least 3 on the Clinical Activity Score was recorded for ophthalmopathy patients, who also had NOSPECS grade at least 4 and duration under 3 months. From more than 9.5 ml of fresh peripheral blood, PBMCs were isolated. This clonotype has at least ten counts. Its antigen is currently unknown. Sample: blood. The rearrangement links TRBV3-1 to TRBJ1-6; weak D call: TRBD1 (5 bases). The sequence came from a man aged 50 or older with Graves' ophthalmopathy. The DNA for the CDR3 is TGTGCCAGCAGCCAAGAGATAGGGGCGGCCTTAGGGTATTCACCCCTCCACTTT. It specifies CASSQEIGAALGYSPLHF. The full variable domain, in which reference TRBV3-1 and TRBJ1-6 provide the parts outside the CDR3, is DTAVSQTPKYLVTQMGNDKSIKCEQNLGHDTMYWYKQDSKKFLKIMFSYNNKELIINETVPNRFSPKSPDKAHLNLHINSLELGDSAVYFCASSQEIGAALGYSPLHFGNGTRLTVT.